This passage covers 21 T cell receptor beta chains from one sample sequenced in a study of human T cells and chemical hapten exposure. Time point given: pre-sensitization, week 0. The treatment was: therapeutic diphenylcyclopropenone sensitization with weekly scalp DPC. TCRdb independently ran MiXCR on the RACE reads; one entry per CDR3 protein. The table has under 200,000 distinct CDR3 sequences, 25% to 30% seen once. Specimen: whole blood, collected in connection with sensitization to the hapten diphenylcyclopropenone (DPC). The receptors originated from a woman aged 30 to 39 with alopecia areata. Some clones in this sample may be carry-over from other donors' samples.

The rearrangement uses TRBV5-1 and TRBJ2-7; 10 nucleotides agree with TRBD2. The CDR3 spans 14 residues. Germline V gene sequence: CDR1 SGHRS, CDR2 YFSETQ. V lost 4 bases to trimming and J lost 2 bases; unmatched junction nucleotides: 3. As DNA, the CDR3 is TGCGCCAGCAGCACCACTAGCGGGGCCTACGAGCAGTACTTC. Its translation is CASSTTSGAYEQYF.

The chain has TRBV7-9 and TRBJ2-2, with 9 bases aligning to TRBD2. Germline V gene data show CDR1 as SEHNR and CDR2 as FQNEAQ (reference sequence). This CDR3 contains 17 residues. Germline trimming cut 1 base from V and 3 bases from J; bases unmatched to any gene: 6. The DNA for the CDR3 is TGTGCCAGCAGCTTAGGAATAGCGGGAGCGGACACCGGGGAGCTGTTTTTT. As protein: CASSLGIAGADTGELFF.

This chain joins TRBV2 and TRBJ1-2; D unresolved. CDR1 is SNHLY and CDR2 is FYNNEI in the germline V gene. The CDR3 length is 12 residues. V was shortened by 6 bases and J by 8 bases, with 13 bases between the two germline ends. CDR3 nucleotides: TGTGCCAGCAGGGAGGTCGGCCGCGGCTACACCTTC. Protein sequence: CASREVGRGYTF. Supplemented by reference TRBV2 and TRBJ1-2, the full variable domain reads EPEVTQTPSHQVTQMGQEVILRCVPISNHLYFYWYRQILGQKVEFLVSFYNNEISEKSEIFDDQFSVERPDGSNFTLKIRSTKLEDSAMYFCASREVGRGYTFGSGTRLTVV.

In its sample, this clonotype was seen a few times. The chain uses TRBV7-2 and TRBJ2-3; D gene ambiguous. In germline, CDR1 is SGHTA, CDR2 FQGNSA. This CDR3 is 15 amino acids long. Trimming removed 3 bases at V and 2 bases at J, with 12 bases between. CDR3 coding DNA: TGTGCCAGCAGCTTGGAAGGAACTCACACAGATACGCAGTATTTT. It translates to CASSLEGTHTDTQYF.

This clonotype was seen a handful of times. For the CDR3, the DNA is TGTGCCAGCAGCTTAGTGGCGGGGAGGAACACTGAAGCTTTCTTT. This codes for CASSLVAGRNTEAFF. This chain links TRBV7-2 with TRBJ1-1, with unresolved D. V was trimmed by 1 base and J by 1 base, leaving 10 bases between them. Germline CDR1 is SGHTA and CDR2 is FQGNSA. This CDR3 is built from 15 residues.

This chain connects TRBV6-1 to TRBJ2-5; a possible D gene is TRBD1 (6 bases). Germline values: CDR1 MNHNS, CDR2 SASEGT. This CDR3 region has 15 residues. Trimming pared 3 bases from V and 5 bases from J, leaving 16 bases between. The CDR3 DNA reads TGTGCCAGCAGTGATGGGCCTACAGGGCTGGAGACCCAGTACTTC. Its protein product is CASSDGPTGLETQYF.

In this sample, this clonotype turned up a few times. V gene TRBV28 combines with J gene TRBJ1-5, with D unresolved. With 6 bases removed from V and 4 bases from J, the gap between germline ends came to 10 bases. CDR1 is MDHEN and CDR2 is SYDVKM in the germline V gene. This CDR3 has 13 amino acids. CDR3 sequence: CASRFVANQPQHF. The CDR3 coding sequence is TGTGCCAGCAGGTTCGTGGCGAATCAGCCCCAGCATTTT.

V gene TRBV28 combines with J gene TRBJ1-5, with 9 bases that match TRBD1. Germline values: CDR1 MDHEN, CDR2 SYDVKM. The CDR3 covers 14 residues. J gave up 7 bases and V 8 bases, and 9 bases lay outside the gene matches. The CDR3 protein is CASLSTGGSQPQHF. CDR3 in DNA: TGTGCCAGCCTCTCGACAGGGGGGAGCCAGCCCCAGCATTTT.

This CDR3 is CASSLTSGGTYNEQFF. The CDR3 DNA reads as TGTGCCAGCAGTTTAACTAGCGGGGGCACTTACAATGAGCAGTTCTTC. This chain links TRBV28 with TRBJ2-1; 11 nucleotides match TRBD2. The germline V gene has CDR1 MDHEN and CDR2 SYDVKM. The CDR3 runs to 16 residues. V was clipped by 2 bases and J by 4 bases; unmatched bases: 4. The full variable domain, its missing parts supplied by reference TRBV28 and TRBJ2-1, is DVKVTQSSRYLVKRTGEKVFLECVQDMDHENMFWYRQDPGLGLRLIYFSYDVKMKEKGDIPEGYSVSREKKERFSLILESASTNQTSMYLCASSLTSGGTYNEQFFGPGTRLTVL.

V and J are TRBV7-3 and TRBJ2-1; tentative D call: TRBD2 (7 bases). There are 16 residues in the CDR3. Germline V lookup: CDR1 SGHTA, CDR2 FQGTGA. Trimming pared 5 bases from V and 8 bases from J, leaving 22 bases between. CDR3 sequence: CASSQKGGAGFDEQFF. The CDR3, as DNA: TGTGCCAGCAGCCAAAAGGGGGGGGCCGGTTTCGATGAGCAGTTCTTC.

This clonotype was seen only a few times. In DNA form, the CDR3 reads TGTGCCAGAGCTCCCCCCGGTTCTGGAAACACCATATATTTT. It is translated as CARAPPGSGNTIYF. V gene TRBV7-9 combines with J gene TRBJ1-3; unclear D gene. The CDR3 covers 14 residues. The germline CDR1 and CDR2 sequences are SEHNR and FQNEAQ (reference sequence). Trimming pared 9 bases from V and 1 base from J, leaving 13 bases between.

V gene TRBV5-5 combines with J gene TRBJ2-7; D may be TRBD2 (5 bases). Trimming left V 1 base short and J 3 bases short, with 11 bases between. Germline-derived CDR1 and CDR2 are SGHKS and YYEKEE (reference sequence). The CDR3 extends over 14 amino acids. In DNA form, the CDR3 reads TGTGCCAGCAGCTTGAGCTCGGGGTACTACGAGCAGTACTTC. Amino acid sequence: CASSLSSGYYEQYF.

This clonotype occurred a few times. The rearrangement joins TRBV28 to TRBJ1-2, with a tentative D call TRBD1 (5 bases). CDR3 length equals 14 residues. V was trimmed by 2 bases and J by 5 bases, leaving 12 bases between them. Germline CDR1 MDHEN, CDR2 SYDVKM. CDR3 sequence: CASSLAPGLYGYTF. The CDR3 nucleotides read TGTGCCAGCAGTTTAGCCCCGGGGCTGTATGGCTACACCTTC.

This clonotype was observed a few times. This chain uses TRBV10-2 with TRBJ2-7; D might be TRBD2 (6 bases). Deletions cut 4 bases from V and 3 bases from J, with 7 bases between. This CDR3 has 12 amino acids. Germline loops: CDR1 WSHSY, CDR2 SAAADI. This CDR3 is CASSAGSYEQYF. The CDR3 nucleotides read TGCGCCAGCAGTGCCGGGAGCTACGAGCAGTACTTC.

The J gene is TRBJ1-1, the V gene TRBV4-3; TRBD1 is a possible D gene (6 bases). This CDR3 is built from 13 residues. In germline, CDR1 is LGHNA, CDR2 YSLEER. With 0 bases removed from V and 11 bases from J, the gap between germline ends came to 13 bases. The CDR3 region is CASSQDTGGEAFF. The CDR3 region has the DNA TGCGCCAGCAGCCAAGATACGGGGGGCGAGGCTTTCTTT.

This clonotype has just a few counts. The J gene is TRBJ1-1, the V gene TRBV28; possible D gene TRBD1, 5 bases. CDR3 length: 14 amino acids. CDR1 is MDHEN and CDR2 is SYDVKM in the germline V gene. V shed 0 bases and J shed 6 bases, with 11 bases lying between them. CDR3 nucleotides: TGTGCCAGCAGTTTATGGTACCGGGGGGCTGAAGCTTTCTTT. Translating gives CASSLWYRGAEAFF.

The chain recombines TRBV27 with TRBJ2-1; D is possibly TRBD1 (5 bases). The CDR3 is made up of 16 amino acids. Trimming shortened V by 5 bases and J by 1 base, and 15 bases separated the two germline ends. The germline V gene encodes CDR1 MNHEY and CDR2 SMNVEV (reference sequence). DNA for the CDR3: TGTGCCAGCAGTCTCCTGGGGCTGGGGTCCTACAATGAGCAGTTCTTC. Translation gives CASSLLGLGSYNEQFF.

This clonotype was counted between two and nine times. The chain's CDR3 is CASSLGLAGVSEQFF. The CDR3 DNA is TGCGCCAGCAGCTTGGGCCTAGCGGGAGTCAGTGAGCAGTTCTTC. The rearrangement uses TRBV5-1 and TRBJ2-1, with 10 bases aligning to TRBD2. Germline V CDR1 and CDR2: SGHRS, YFSETQ. The CDR3 length is 15 residues. V lost 0 bases, J lost 9 bases, and 6 bases stayed unmatched.

The J gene is TRBJ2-7, the V gene TRBV29-1, with 11 bases aligning to TRBD1. This CDR3 has 12 residues. Germline trimming cut 7 bases from V and 7 bases from J; bases unmatched to any gene: 6. Germline V gene sequence: CDR1 SQVTM, CDR2 ANQGSEA. The CDR3 nucleotides are TGCAGCGCCCTACGGGACAGGGGGGAGCAGTACTTC. It specifies CSALRDRGEQYF.

This chain joins TRBV28 and TRBJ1-1; D unresolved. The ends were cut back, 3 bases at V and 6 bases at J, with 5 bases in the middle. The germline V gene has CDR1 MDHEN and CDR2 SYDVKM. This CDR3 region has 11 residues. The CDR3 bases are TGTGCCAGCAGTTTTGCCTCTGAAGCTTTCTTT. It translates to CASSFASEAFF.

This clonotype showed up just a few times. The chain recombines TRBV18 with TRBJ1-1; possible D gene TRBD1, 6 bases. This CDR3 region has 14 residues. Trimming removed 2 bases from V and 1 base from J, with 8 bases in between. In germline, CDR1 is KGHSH, CDR2 LQKENI. DNA for the CDR3: TGTGCCAGCTCACCAACCAGGGGGAACACTGAAGCTTTCTTT. Translated: CASSPTRGNTEAFF.